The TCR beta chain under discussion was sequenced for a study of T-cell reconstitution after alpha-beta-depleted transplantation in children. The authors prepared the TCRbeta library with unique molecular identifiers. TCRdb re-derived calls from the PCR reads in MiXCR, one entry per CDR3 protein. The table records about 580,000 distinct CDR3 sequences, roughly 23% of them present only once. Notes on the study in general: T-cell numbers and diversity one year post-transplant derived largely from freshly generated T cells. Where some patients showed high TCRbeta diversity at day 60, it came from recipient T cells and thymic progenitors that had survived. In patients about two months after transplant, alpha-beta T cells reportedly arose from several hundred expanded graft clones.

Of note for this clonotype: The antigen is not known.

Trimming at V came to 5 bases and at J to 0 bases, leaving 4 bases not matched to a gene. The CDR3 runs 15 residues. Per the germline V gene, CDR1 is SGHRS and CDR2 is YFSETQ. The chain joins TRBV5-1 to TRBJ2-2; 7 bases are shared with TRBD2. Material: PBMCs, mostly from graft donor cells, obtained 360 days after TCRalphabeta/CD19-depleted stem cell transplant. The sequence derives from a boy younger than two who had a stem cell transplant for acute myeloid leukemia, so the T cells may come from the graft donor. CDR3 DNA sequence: TGCGCCAGCAGTATGGGGGGGACGAACACCGGGGAGCTGTTTTTT. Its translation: CASSMGGTNTGELFF.